The sequence of this T cell receptor beta chain was determined in a study of PD-1 blockade in mismatch repair-deficient tumors. Study results and limitations: After pembrolizumab, tumor-resident clones rose rapidly, then generally contracted before radiologic responses.

Of note for this clone: Its antigen remains unidentified.

This CDR3 spans 17 amino acids. The germline V gene has CDR1 SGHNT and CDR2 YENEEA. Trimming removed 0 bases from V and 3 bases from J, with 17 bases in between. TCRs were sequenced from a few patients responding to pembrolizumab. Only in-frame clones appear in the TCRdb table, and some are missing; sequencing was by immunoSEQ multiplex PCR. This table has some 130,000 clones, about nine tenths appearing once. The sequence was obtained from an adult with mismatch repair-deficient cancer. The chain couples TRBV11-3 to TRBJ1-1; D is undetermined. The sequenced sample was peripheral blood, obtained just over 70 weeks after starting pembrolizumab. In nucleotides, the CDR3 is TGTGCCAGCAGCTTAGATGAGGGAGGGATCTGGGACACTGAAGCTTTCTTT. Protein product: CASSLDEGGIWDTEAFF. The full variable domain, with the rest looked up from reference TRBV11-3 and TRBJ1-1, is EAGVVQSPRYKIIEKKQPVAFWCNPISGHNTLYWYLQNLGQGPELLIRYENEEAVDDSQLPKDRFSAERLKGVDSTLKIQPAELGDSAVYLCASSLDEGGIWDTEAFFGQGTRLTVV.